Included here is one TCR beta chain sequence, with context. The data are from a study of blood T cell repertoires in COVID-19. Across the study: T cells, B-cell-depleted T cells, or PBMCs provided the cDNA or gDNA that served as material.

In the authors' methods: Researchers report that nucleated cell counts were estimated from reference gene primer amplification. The method was immunoSEQ multiplex PCR; TCRdb's version includes in-frame clones alone and lacks a portion of them. From that table come the V and J calls and clone size; the DNA was used to work out D and trimming. The sample shows some 98,000 clones, approximately 84% of them seen only once. Germline assignment: CDR1 GTSNPN and CDR2 SVGIG (reference sequence). The CDR3 covers 13 residues. V dropped 3 bases and J dropped 1 base, with 9 bases sitting between them. This sequence originates from a man between 65 and 85 years old with acute or convalescent COVID-19. The chain employs TRBV30 and TRBJ1-1; possibly TRBD1 for D (6 bases). The material sequenced was peripheral blood. The CDR3: CAWRSRGNTEAFF. The DNA of the CDR3 is TGTGCCTGGAGGAGCAGGGGGAACACTGAAGCTTTCTTT.